The 26 T cell receptor beta chains presented below share a single source sample, sequenced in a study of blood T cell repertoires in COVID-19. Sequenced by immunoSEQ multiplex PCR; TCRdb stores in-frame clones only, minus some. The table lists about 55,000 clones, around 90% of them singletons. The sequenced sample was peripheral blood. These receptors were obtained from a human donor with active COVID-19. The donor label of this sample is uncertain.

The chain carries TRBV27 and TRBJ1-2; 7 bases agree with TRBD1. The CDR3 loop spans 15 amino acids. V was pared by 3 bases and J by 4 bases, with 8 bases of the junction left unmatched. CDR1 is MNHEY, CDR2 SMNVEV, per germline (reference sequence). The CDR3: CASSFGQAPLYGYTF. Written as DNA, the CDR3 is TGTGCCAGCAGTTTCGGACAGGCGCCCCTCTATGGCTACACCTTC.

The DNA of the CDR3 is TGTGCCAGCAGCCCAATGCCCGAGACAGAGGCTGAAAAACTGTTTTTT. The encoded protein is CASSPMPETEAEKLFF. This rearrangement joins TRBV11-2 to TRBJ1-4; tentative D call: TRBD1 (5 bases). The germline V gene has CDR1 SGHAT and CDR2 FQNNGV. Trimming took 5 bases from V and 7 from J, leaving 20 bases between them. The CDR3 has 16 residues. Full variable domain (outside the CDR3, taken from reference TRBV11-2 and TRBJ1-4): EAGVAQSPRYKIIEKRQSVAFWCNPISGHATLYWYQQILGQGPKLLIQFQNNGVVDDSQLPKDRFSAERLKGVDSTLKIQPAKLEDSAVYLCASSPMPETEAEKLFFGSGTQLSVL.

The chain has TRBV5-1 and TRBJ1-4, with 8 bases lining up with TRBD1. CDR3 length equals 14 residues. The V gene end was trimmed by 4 bases and the J gene end by 10 bases; junction bases not matched to a gene: 9. In germline, CDR1 is SGHRS, CDR2 YFSETQ. Written as DNA, the CDR3 is TGCGCCAGCAGCGTCGACAGGGGTGGGGGAAAACTGTTTTTT. Translation: CASSVDRGGGKLFF.

Here the CDR3 DNA reads TGCGCCAGCAGCTTACAGGGTGGTACTGAAGCTTTCTTT. Translation: CASSLQGGTEAFF. The chain couples TRBV5-1 to TRBJ1-1; maybe TRBD1 (6 bases). Germline assignment: CDR1 SGHRS and CDR2 YFSETQ. V shed 2 bases and J shed 5 bases, with 10 bases lying between them. The CDR3 spans 13 residues. The whole variable domain, filled in from reference TRBV5-1 and TRBJ1-1, reads KAGVTQTPRYLIKTRGQQVTLSCSPISGHRSVSWYQQTPGQGLQFLFEYFSETQRNKGNFPGRFSGRQFSNSRSEMNVSTLELGDSALYLCASSLQGGTEAFFGQGTRLTVV.

The chain joins TRBV7-8 to TRBJ2-3, with 10 bases that match TRBD2. After removal of 3 bases from V and 5 bases from J, the junction contained 2 bases not matched to a gene. The CDR3 is 14 residues long. The germline V gene has CDR1 SGHVS and CDR2 FQNEAQ. Written as DNA, the CDR3 is TGTGCCAGCAGCTTTCTAGCGGGAGAAGATACGCAGTATTTT. Protein: CASSFLAGEDTQYF. The variable domain in full, with the rest retrieved from reference TRBV7-8 and TRBJ2-3, is GAGVSQSPRYKVAKRGQDVALRCDPISGHVSLFWYQQALGQGPEFLTYFQNEAQLDKSGLPSDRFFAERPEGSVSTLKIQRTQQEDSAVYLCASSFLAGEDTQYFGPGTRLTVL.

The chain uses TRBV6-5 and TRBJ2-1; 10 bases match TRBD1. The CDR3 spans 15 residues. Germline loops: CDR1 MNHEY, CDR2 SVGAGI. Trimming took 6 bases from V and 2 from J; bases not matched to a gene: 4. The CDR3 DNA follows: TGTGCCAGCAGCCTCGACAGGGGGCCCTACAATGAGCAGTTCTTC. Its translation: CASSLDRGPYNEQFF.

As DNA, the CDR3 is TGCGCCAGCAGCAAGACAGGGGGCGGTTATAATTCACCCCTCCACTTT. Translated, it gives CASSKTGGGYNSPLHF. The rearrangement joins TRBV5-1 to TRBJ1-6, with 10 bases that match TRBD1. The V and J ends lost 4 bases and 4 bases, in that order; junction bases with no gene match: 5. Per germline, CDR1 SGHRS and CDR2 YFSETQ. The CDR3 totals 16 residues.

The genes are TRBV9 and TRBJ1-1, with D unresolved. CDR1 and CDR2 from the germline V gene are SGDLS and YYNGEE. Trimming cost V 4 bases and J 1 base, with 8 bases left between them. The CDR3 consists of 13 residues. The DNA for the CDR3 is TGTGCCAGCAGCCCGAGAGAGAACACTGAAGCTTTCTTT. Protein sequence: CASSPRENTEAFF.

This chain links TRBV25-1 with TRBJ1-5, with D possibly being TRBD1 (5 bases). V shed 5 bases and J shed 4 bases, with 12 bases lying between them. CDR1 and CDR2 from the germline V gene are MGHDK and SYGVNS. The CDR3 extends over 14 amino acids. In DNA, the CDR3 is TGTGCCAGCAGTCCTCCAGGGCGAAATCAGCCCCAGCATTTT. It encodes CASSPPGRNQPQHF.

The chain couples TRBV7-2 to TRBJ1-2, with D uncertain. Trimming stripped 1 base from V and 6 bases from J, with 15 bases between. This CDR3 is 15 amino acids long. Per germline, CDR1 SGHTA and CDR2 FQGNSA. The CDR3 nucleotides are TGTGCCAGCAGCTTAGTCCCTTCTCGTCCAGATGGCTACACCTTC. Translation gives CASSLVPSRPDGYTF.

The V and J genes are TRBV7-8 and TRBJ1-4; D may be TRBD1 (5 bases). This CDR3 has 14 residues. V shed 7 bases and J shed 0 bases, with 9 bases lying between them. Per germline, CDR1 SGHVS and CDR2 FQNEAQ. The chain's CDR3 is CASNPTATNEKLFF. CDR3 in DNA: TGTGCCAGCAACCCGACAGCAACTAATGAAAAACTGTTTTTT. The full variable domain, rest sourced from reference TRBV7-8 and TRBJ1-4, is GAGVSQSPRYKVAKRGQDVALRCDPISGHVSLFWYQQALGQGPEFLTYFQNEAQLDKSGLPSDRFFAERPEGSVSTLKIQRTQQEDSAVYLCASNPTATNEKLFFGSGTQLSVL.

The chain links TRBV19 to TRBJ2-4; 10 nucleotides line up with TRBD1. Trimming took 5 bases from V and 6 from J; bases not matched to a gene: 4. Looked up from germline, CDR1 is LNHDA and CDR2 is SQIVND (reference sequence). The CDR3 has 14 amino acids. CDR3 in amino acids: CASSSRDRGNIQYF. The CDR3 DNA is TGTGCCAGTAGTTCCCGGGACAGGGGAAACATTCAGTACTTC.

The chain carries TRBV5-1 and TRBJ2-1; possibly TRBD2 for D (6 bases). The CDR3 is 15 amino acids. Germline V lookup: CDR1 SGHRS, CDR2 YFSETQ. Trimming left V 0 bases short and J 4 bases short, with 11 bases between. CDR3: CASSLDGRSYNEQFF. The DNA for the CDR3 is TGCGCCAGCAGCTTGGACGGGAGATCGTACAATGAGCAGTTCTTC.

The gene calls are TRBV3-1 (or the pseudogene TRBV3-2) and TRBJ1-1; TRBD1 is a possible D gene (5 bases). Per germline, CDR1 LGHDT and CDR2 YNNKEL (reference sequence). The CDR3 has 18 amino acids. The ends were cut back, 10 bases at V and 1 base at J, with 28 bases in the middle. The DNA for the CDR3 is TGTGCCACCCTTTCCGATGATTGTAACGGGACTGGGAACACTGAAGCTTTCTTT. Encoded protein: CATLSDDCNGTGNTEAFF.

The rearrangement uses TRBV10-3 and TRBJ2-1, with 15 bases lining up with TRBD2. The CDR3 has 17 residues. The J segment lost 7 bases and the V segment lost 7 bases, leaving 11 bases of the junction unmatched. In germline, CDR1 is ENHRY, CDR2 SYGVKD. The CDR3 sequence: CAITSGTSGGPYNEQFF. In DNA, the CDR3 is TGTGCCATCACCAGCGGGACTAGCGGGGGGCCATATAATGAGCAGTTCTTC.

This clone was seen just once. The V gene is TRBV6-1, the J gene TRBJ2-7, with 9 bases fitting TRBD1. The length of the CDR3 is 17 residues. Looked up from germline, CDR1 is MNHNS and CDR2 is SASEGT. V dropped 4 bases and J dropped 2; count of bases not matched to a gene: 12. The CDR3 DNA reads as TGTGCCAGCAGTGGGGACAGGGTGGAACGTCCGACCTACGAGCAGTACTTC. It encodes CASSGDRVERPTYEQYF.

The V and J genes are TRBV7-9 and TRBJ2-5, with 7 nucleotides matching TRBD1. The CDR3 has 15 amino acids. Losses at the gene ends were 2 bases for V and 5 bases for J; bases not matched to a gene: 8. Germline CDR1 and CDR2: SEHNR and FQNEAQ (reference sequence). The CDR3 reads CASSLRTGSGETQYF. In nucleotides, the CDR3 is TGTGCCAGCAGCTTACGGACAGGCTCGGGGGAGACCCAGTACTTC.

The chain employs TRBV12-3 or TRBV12-4 and TRBJ1-2, with no clear D. Trimming took off 6 bases at V and 4 bases at J, with 12 bases between the two ends. The CDR3 sequence is 13 residues long. For the CDR3, the DNA is TGTGCCAGCAGCCTAACAGATGCCTATGGCTACACCTTC. It translates to CASSLTDAYGYTF.

The genes are TRBV21-1 and TRBJ2-2; the table's TRBD2 call for D was not verified on the DNA. TRBV21-1 counts as a pseudogene. This CDR3 region has 16 residues. In nucleotides, the CDR3 is TGTGCCAGCAGCACCTCGGAAGGGACTCCCACCGGGGAGCTGTTTTTT. This sequence encodes CASSTSEGTPTGELFF.

The genes are TRBV15 and TRBJ1-1, with D hard to call. With 5 bases removed from V and 2 bases from J, the gap between germline ends came to 15 bases. CDR1 and CDR2 (germline): LNHNV, YYDKDF (reference sequence). This CDR3 is 15 amino acids long. The CDR3 spells CATSRELGRNTEAFF. The CDR3 nucleotides read TGTGCCACCAGCCGGGAGCTTGGCAGAAACACTGAAGCTTTCTTT.

V and J are TRBV28 and TRBJ2-5, with 8 positions matching TRBD2. CDR3 length: 15 residues. Looked up from germline, CDR1 is MDHEN and CDR2 is SYDVKM. J lost 1 base, V lost 7 bases, and 8 bases had no gene match. The CDR3 reads CASTESSGGQETQYF. In DNA, the CDR3 is TGTGCCAGCACCGAGAGCAGCGGGGGCCAAGAGACCCAGTACTTC.

The chain combines TRBV12-3 or TRBV12-4 with TRBJ1-1; no clear D. The CDR3 extends over 12 amino acids. Trimming cost V 6 bases and J 0 bases, with 5 bases left between them. Here the CDR3 reads CASSPLNTEAFF. The CDR3 nucleotides read TGTGCCAGCAGCCCTTTGAACACTGAAGCTTTCTTT.

In this sample, this clone turned up once. CDR3 loop: CASSLLAGVSDTQYF. In nucleotides, the CDR3 is TGTGCCAGCAGTCTACTAGCGGGAGTTTCCGATACGCAGTATTTT. This chain links TRBV28 with TRBJ2-3, with 11 bases fitting TRBD2. Per germline, CDR1 MDHEN and CDR2 SYDVKM. The CDR3 sequence is 15 residues long. Unmatched junction bases numbered 7, after V lost 5 bases and J lost 6 bases.

The V and J genes are TRBV13 and TRBJ2-7, with TRBD1 matching over 9 bases. The length of the CDR3 is 15 residues. Germline-derived CDR1 and CDR2 are PRHDT and FYEKMQ (reference sequence). The V segment lost 5 bases and the J segment 5 bases; nucleotides outside the gene matches: 10. The CDR3: CASSPPGQGFNEQYF. The CDR3, as DNA: TGTGCCAGCAGCCCCCCGGGACAGGGTTTCAACGAGCAGTACTTC.

V usage is TRBV6-1 and J usage is TRBJ2-7; 9 nucleotides line up with TRBD1. This CDR3 region has 15 residues. With 3 bases clipped from V and 0 bases from J, the junction kept 3 bases outside the gene matches. Germline CDR1 reads MNHNS; CDR2 reads SASEGT. The DNA for the CDR3 is TGTGCCAGCAGTGATGCGGACAGGGGCTCCTACGAGCAGTACGTC. Translation: CASSDADRGSYEQYV.

The V call is TRBV11-2, the J call TRBJ2-3; TRBD2 aligns across 8 bases. Germline V gene sequence: CDR1 SGHAT, CDR2 FQNNGV. V gave up 5 bases and J gave up 6 bases; unmatched junction bases: 13. There are 16 residues in the CDR3. The CDR3 DNA is TGTGCCAGCAGCATAGGCGCGGGGGGTTTTGTCGATACGCAGTATTTT. It encodes CASSIGAGGFVDTQYF.